The present entry profiles one T cell receptor (beta chain) with its context. Its antigen remains unknown. The data derive from a study of T cell repertoires in cytomegalovirus infection. TCRdb passed the reads through MiXCR, listing each CDR3 protein once. The sample shows hundreds of thousands of distinct CDR3 sequences, around 35% of them seen only once. Germline loops: CDR1 DFQATT, CDR2 SNEGSKA (reference sequence). V gave up 7 bases and J gave up 4 bases; unmatched junction bases: 9. This CDR3 is built from 13 residues. This sequence was found in a human donor in good health (CMV status not recorded). Some clones in this sample may be carry-over from other donors' samples. V and J are TRBV20-1 and TRBJ1-2; 7 bases fit TRBD1. The sample in question was cultured PBMCs, obtained from culture after CMV antigen stimulation. CDR3 sequence: CSVRRAGGYGYTF. CDR3 coding DNA: TGCAGTGTCCGGCGGGCAGGGGGCTATGGCTACACCTTC.